These T cell receptor beta chains were read from a single sample in a study of blood T cells in healthy people across ages. TCRdb re-called the 5' RACE reads through MiXCR, storing one row per CDR3 protein. The sample comprises under 1,100,000 distinct CDR3 sequences, less than 25% of which are singletons, and about 0.72% rests with the top ten. Separately, the same data were catalogued under a study of T cells of mothers and their children.

The source material was blood. These receptors all come from a girl aged 2 to 10 in good health. Both conserved end residues are part of each CDR3. D genes are given only for firm matches. Rows give clone size only sometimes, using once, few, many, or a class for an expanded clone.

clone size: -; D gene: -; J gene: TRBJ1-2; V gene: TRBV28; CDR3 length: 13; CDR3 DNA: TGTGCCAGCCATGATACGGGGAACTATGGCTACACCTTC; CDR3 protein: CASHDTGNYGYTF
clone size: -; D gene: TRBD1; J gene: TRBJ2-7; V gene: TRBV3-1; CDR3 length: 15; CDR3 DNA: TGTGCCAGCAGCCGGGAACGGACAGGGGGCTACGAGCAGTACTTC; CDR3 protein: CASSRERTGGYEQYF
clone size: -; D gene: -; J gene: TRBJ2-6; V gene: TRBV20-1; CDR3 length: 14; CDR3 DNA: TGCAGTGCTAGTATCCTTGAGGGCGCCAACGTCCTGACTTTC; CDR3 protein: CSASILEGANVLTF
clone size: -; D gene: TRBD2; J gene: TRBJ2-1; V gene: TRBV12-3/TRBV12-4; CDR3 length: 15; CDR3 DNA: TGTGCCAGCAGTCCGAAGACTAGCGGGGTAGGTGAGCAGTTCTTC; CDR3 protein: CASSPKTSGVGEQFF
clone size: -; D gene: -; J gene: TRBJ1-1; V gene: TRBV11-1; CDR3 length: 14; CDR3 DNA: TGTGCCAGCAGCGGGAGGGGTATGCGGACTGAAGCTTTCTTT; CDR3 protein: CASSGRGMRTEAFF
clone size: few; D gene: -; J gene: TRBJ2-7; V gene: TRBV7-9; CDR3 length: 16; CDR3 DNA: TGTGCCAGCAGCTATGATTCCGGGCTTCACTCCTACGAGCAGTACTTC; CDR3 protein: CASSYDSGLHSYEQYF
clone size: few; D gene: TRBD2; J gene: TRBJ2-1; V gene: TRBV4-3; CDR3 length: 15; CDR3 DNA: TGCGCCAGCAGCCACCTAGCGGGGGGGCGATATGAGCAGTTCTTC; CDR3 protein: CASSHLAGGRYEQFF
clone size: -; D gene: TRBD1; J gene: TRBJ1-2; V gene: TRBV7-9; CDR3 length: 14; CDR3 DNA: TGTGCCAGCGGACTCGCAGGGGGGGACTATGGCTACACCTTC; CDR3 protein: CASGLAGGDYGYTF
clone size: -; D gene: TRBD2; J gene: TRBJ2-2; V gene: TRBV4-1; CDR3 length: 16; CDR3 DNA: TGCGCCAGCAGCCAAGAACCCGGGAGGAATACCGGGGAGCTGTTTTTT; CDR3 protein: CASSQEPGRNTGELFF
clone size: few; D gene: TRBD2; J gene: TRBJ2-1; V gene: TRBV20-1; CDR3 length: 18; CDR3 DNA: TGCAGTGCTAGTTTTTCGGGACTAGCGGGCACTGGGGGCAATGAGCAGTTCTTC; CDR3 protein: CSASFSGLAGTGGNEQFF
clone size: -; D gene: -; J gene: TRBJ2-3; V gene: TRBV9; CDR3 length: 16; CDR3 DNA: TGTGCCAGCAGCGTAGTAGGCGGGTTATACACAGATACGCAGTATTTT; CDR3 protein: CASSVVGGLYTDTQYF
clone size: many; D gene: -; J gene: TRBJ2-5; V gene: TRBV15; CDR3 length: 15; CDR3 DNA: TGTGCCACCAGCAGAACCCGGTCAAGCGGGGAGACCCAGTACTTC; CDR3 protein: CATSRTRSSGETQYF
clone size: -; D gene: -; J gene: TRBJ2-1; V gene: TRBV7-2; CDR3 length: 11; CDR3 DNA: TGTGCCAGCAGCCCCTCGGCGGAGCAGTTCTTC; CDR3 protein: CASSPSAEQFF
clone size: -; D gene: TRBD2; J gene: TRBJ2-4; V gene: TRBV4-1; CDR3 length: 14; CDR3 DNA: TGCGCCAGCAGCCAATTCGGGAGGAGTGACATTCAGTACTTT; CDR3 protein: CASSQFGRSDIQYF
clone size: -; D gene: -; J gene: TRBJ2-5; V gene: TRBV20-1; CDR3 length: 14; CDR3 DNA: TGCAGTGCGGATACTAGCAGGGGTGAAGAGACCCAGTACTTC; CDR3 protein: CSADTSRGEETQYF
clone size: few; D gene: -; J gene: TRBJ2-7; V gene: TRBV21-1; CDR3 length: 16; CDR3 DNA: TGTGCCAGCAGCTCTGCGTCAGCGATAAAGAGCTACGAGCAGTACTTC; CDR3 protein: CASSSASAIKSYEQYF
clone size: few; D gene: -; J gene: TRBJ2-7; V gene: TRBV12-3/TRBV12-4; CDR3 length: 15; CDR3 DNA: TGTGCCAGCTGTCCTCACCGTAGTCTTGGGTTCGAGCAGTACTTC; CDR3 protein: CASCPHRSLGFEQYF
clone size: -; D gene: -; J gene: TRBJ1-3; V gene: TRBV6-1; CDR3 length: 16; CDR3 DNA: TGTGCCAGCAGTGAAGCGCGGCTTCTTAGGGGAAACACCATATATTTT; CDR3 protein: CASSEARLLRGNTIYF
clone size: -; D gene: -; J gene: TRBJ2-2; V gene: TRBV6-5; CDR3 length: 18; CDR3 DNA: TGTGCCAGCAGTTACTCCGGACCCTTTCTAGTATCCACCGGGGAGCTGTTTTTT; CDR3 protein: CASSYSGPFLVSTGELFF
clone size: few; D gene: TRBD1; J gene: TRBJ2-7; V gene: TRBV7-2; CDR3 length: 14; CDR3 DNA: TGTGCCAGCAGCCCTAGGACAGGGAGCTTCGAGCAGTACTTC; CDR3 protein: CASSPRTGSFEQYF
clone size: many; D gene: TRBD2; J gene: TRBJ2-1; V gene: TRBV4-2; CDR3 length: 18; CDR3 DNA: TGTGCCAGCAGCCAGGGACTAGCGGGGGGAACTAACTACAATGAGCAGTTCTTC; CDR3 protein: CASSQGLAGGTNYNEQFF
clone size: -; D gene: TRBD1; J gene: TRBJ1-2; V gene: TRBV5-4; CDR3 length: 18; CDR3 DNA: TGTGCCAGCAGCTTGGGGGCCGGGGACAGATTCCTAAACTATGGCTACACCTTC; CDR3 protein: CASSLGAGDRFLNYGYTF
clone size: -; D gene: -; J gene: TRBJ2-1; V gene: TRBV3-1; CDR3 length: 13; CDR3 DNA: TGTGCCAGCAGCCAAGGGGGTTATTATGAGCAGTTCTTC; CDR3 protein: CASSQGGYYEQFF
clone size: -; D gene: -; J gene: TRBJ2-3; V gene: TRBV12-3/TRBV12-4; CDR3 length: 12; CDR3 DNA: TGTGCCAGCAGAGCGACAGAAGATGTGCAATATTTT; CDR3 protein: CASRATEDVQYF
clone size: -; D gene: -; J gene: TRBJ1-1; V gene: TRBV4-3; CDR3 length: 14; CDR3 DNA: TGCGCCAGCAGCCGCCTGATTTTGCTCACTGAAGCTTTCTTT; CDR3 protein: CASSRLILLTEAFF
clone size: -; D gene: -; J gene: TRBJ1-2; V gene: TRBV29-1; CDR3 length: 14; CDR3 DNA: TGCAGCGTGGCCCGGGGATTTTCTAACTATGGCTACACCTTC; CDR3 protein: CSVARGFSNYGYTF
clone size: -; D gene: TRBD1; J gene: TRBJ2-7; V gene: TRBV12-3/TRBV12-4; CDR3 length: 14; CDR3 DNA: TGTGCCAGCATCCCTTGGACAGGGGTCTACGAGCAGTACTTC; CDR3 protein: CASIPWTGVYEQYF